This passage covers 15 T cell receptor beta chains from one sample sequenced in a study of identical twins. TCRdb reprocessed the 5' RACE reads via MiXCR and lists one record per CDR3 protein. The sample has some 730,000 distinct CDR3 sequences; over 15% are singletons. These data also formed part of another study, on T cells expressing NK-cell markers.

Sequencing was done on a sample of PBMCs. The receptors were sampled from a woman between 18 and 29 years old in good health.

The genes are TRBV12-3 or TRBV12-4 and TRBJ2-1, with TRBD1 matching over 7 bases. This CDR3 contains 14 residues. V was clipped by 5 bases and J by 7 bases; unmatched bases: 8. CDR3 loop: CASSDMDRPNEQFF. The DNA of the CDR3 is TGTGCCAGCAGTGATATGGACAGGCCGAATGAGCAGTTCTTC.

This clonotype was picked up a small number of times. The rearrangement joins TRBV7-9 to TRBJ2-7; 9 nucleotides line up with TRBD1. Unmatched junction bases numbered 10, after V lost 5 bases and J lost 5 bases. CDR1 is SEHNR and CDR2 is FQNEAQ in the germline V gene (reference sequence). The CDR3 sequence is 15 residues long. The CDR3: CASSLPRQGGDEQYF. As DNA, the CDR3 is TGTGCCAGCAGCCTACCTCGACAGGGGGGTGACGAGCAGTACTTC. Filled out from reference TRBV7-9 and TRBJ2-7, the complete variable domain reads DTGVSQNPRHKITKRGQNVTFRCDPISEHNRLYWYRQTLGQGPEFLTYFQNEAQLEKSRLLSDRFSAERPKGSFSTLEIQRTEQGDSAMYLCASSLPRQGGDEQYFGPGTRLTVT.

The CDR3 loop reads CASSWEGDSTDTQYF. The CDR3, as DNA: TGTGCCAGCAGTTGGGAGGGGGACTCCACAGATACGCAGTATTTT. The rearrangement joins TRBV12-3 or TRBV12-4 to TRBJ2-3; D is possibly TRBD2 (7 bases). The CDR3 is 15 amino acids. The V gene lost 4 bases and the J gene lost 2 bases, with 13 bases spanning the gap.

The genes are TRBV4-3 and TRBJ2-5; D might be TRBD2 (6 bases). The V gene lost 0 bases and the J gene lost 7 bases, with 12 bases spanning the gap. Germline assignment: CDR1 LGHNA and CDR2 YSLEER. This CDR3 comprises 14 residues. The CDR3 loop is CASSQDGMGGTQYF. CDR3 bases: TGCGCCAGCAGCCAAGATGGGATGGGGGGGACCCAGTACTTC.

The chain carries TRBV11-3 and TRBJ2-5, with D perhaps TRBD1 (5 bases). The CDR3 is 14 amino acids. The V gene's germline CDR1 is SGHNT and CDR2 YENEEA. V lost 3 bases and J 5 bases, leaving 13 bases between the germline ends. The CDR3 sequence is CASSLTVGQETQYF. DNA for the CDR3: TGTGCCAGCAGCTTGACAGTGGGGCAGGAGACCCAGTACTTC.

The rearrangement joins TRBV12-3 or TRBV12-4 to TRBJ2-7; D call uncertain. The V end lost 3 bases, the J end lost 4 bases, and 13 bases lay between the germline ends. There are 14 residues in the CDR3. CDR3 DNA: TGTGCCAGCAGTTTCAAGGGCAAATCGTACGAGCAGTACTTC. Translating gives CASSFKGKSYEQYF.

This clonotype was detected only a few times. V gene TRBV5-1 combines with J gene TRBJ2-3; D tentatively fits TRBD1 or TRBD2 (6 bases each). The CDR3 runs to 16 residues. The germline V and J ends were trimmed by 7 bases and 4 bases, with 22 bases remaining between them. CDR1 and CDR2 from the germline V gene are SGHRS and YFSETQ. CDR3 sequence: CASFPGASSAPDTQYF. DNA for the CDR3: TGCGCCAGCTTCCCGGGGGCTTCTTCGGCTCCAGATACGCAGTATTTT.

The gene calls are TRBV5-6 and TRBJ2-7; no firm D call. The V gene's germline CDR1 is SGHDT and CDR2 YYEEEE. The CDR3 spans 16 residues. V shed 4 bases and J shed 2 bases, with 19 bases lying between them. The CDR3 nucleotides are TGTGCCAGCAGCCGTTTTGCTCGGACGAGGACCTACGAGCAGTACTTC. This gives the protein CASSRFARTRTYEQYF.

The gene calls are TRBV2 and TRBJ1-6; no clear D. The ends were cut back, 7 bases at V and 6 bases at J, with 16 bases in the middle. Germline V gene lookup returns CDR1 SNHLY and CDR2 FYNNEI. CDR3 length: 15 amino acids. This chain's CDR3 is CASTPHLSSNSPLHF. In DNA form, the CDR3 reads TGTGCCAGCACTCCCCACCTAAGTAGTAATTCACCCCTCCACTTT.

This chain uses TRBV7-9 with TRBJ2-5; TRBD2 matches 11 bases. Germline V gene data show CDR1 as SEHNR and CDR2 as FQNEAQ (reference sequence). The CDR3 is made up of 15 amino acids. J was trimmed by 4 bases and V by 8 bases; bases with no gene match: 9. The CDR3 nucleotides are TGTGCCAGCTTGGCGGCCCTAGCGGGAGGAGAGACCCAGTACTTC. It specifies CASLAALAGGETQYF.

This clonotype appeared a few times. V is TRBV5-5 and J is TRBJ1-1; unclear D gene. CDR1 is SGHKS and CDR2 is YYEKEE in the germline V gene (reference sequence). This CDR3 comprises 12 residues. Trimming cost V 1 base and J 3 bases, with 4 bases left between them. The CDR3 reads CASSLRHTEAFF. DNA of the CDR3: TGTGCCAGCAGCTTGCGCCACACTGAAGCTTTCTTT.

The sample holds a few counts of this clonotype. Written as DNA, the CDR3 is TGCAGTGCTAGACCTAGCGGGAAAGAGACCCAGTACTTC. This sequence encodes CSARPSGKETQYF. This sequence joins TRBV20-1 and TRBJ2-5; 9 bases are shared with TRBD2. The CDR3 is 13 residues long. The V gene's germline CDR1 is DFQATT and CDR2 SNEGSKA (reference sequence). V lost 2 bases to trimming and J lost 3 bases; unmatched junction nucleotides: 1.

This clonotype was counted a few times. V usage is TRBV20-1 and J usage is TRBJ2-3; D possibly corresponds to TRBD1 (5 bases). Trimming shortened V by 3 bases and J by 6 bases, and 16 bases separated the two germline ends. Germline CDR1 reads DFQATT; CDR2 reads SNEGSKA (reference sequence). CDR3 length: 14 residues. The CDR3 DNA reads TGCAGTGCTAGTAGACAGCGATATCGGGATACGCAGTATTTT. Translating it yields CSASRQRYRDTQYF.

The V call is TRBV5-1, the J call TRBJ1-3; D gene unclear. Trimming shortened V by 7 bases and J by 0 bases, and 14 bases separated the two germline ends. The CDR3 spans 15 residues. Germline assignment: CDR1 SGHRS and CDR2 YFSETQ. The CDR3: CASSRTDRSGNTIYF. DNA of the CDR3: TGCGCCAGCTCGCGGACGGACCGCTCTGGAAACACCATATATTTT.

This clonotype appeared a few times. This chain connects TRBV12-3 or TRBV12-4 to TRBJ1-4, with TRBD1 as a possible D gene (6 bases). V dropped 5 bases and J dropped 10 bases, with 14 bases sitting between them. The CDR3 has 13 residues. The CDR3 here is CASSLQGVGKLFF. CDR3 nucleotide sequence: TGTGCCAGCAGTCTACAGGGTGTGGGAAAACTGTTTTTT.